The entry below describes one T cell receptor (beta chain). The antigen it recognizes is unknown. No much larger clonotype is one base removed from it; base qualities were not supplied. TCRbeta CDR3 regions were amplified from genomic DNA by means of the immunoSEQ Assay, a bias-controlled multiplex PCR. The study's own analysis went as follows. The number of nucleated cells in each sample was estimated by amplification of reference gene primers within the assay. To quantify the absolute abundance of each unique TCRbeta CDR3 rearrangement, sequence reads were collapsed and filtered. For each sample, productive Simpson clonality was calculated as the square root of Simpson's diversity index over productive rearrangements. TCRdb stores this immuneACCESS table with in-frame sequences only. Part of the clones is absent; in the studies checked, under half of the shortfall reflects unresolved V genes, and no reason is known for the rest. The V and J calls and clone size come from that table; D and trimming were worked out from the DNA. The sample table contains tens of thousands of clones; only one count was recorded for roughly 84% of them. The ten largest make up about 4.5% of the sample.

The source of the sample is a study of blood T cell repertoires in COVID-19 (dated by TCRdb to 2020 to 2022). The study in broad terms: Samples covering the acute and convalescent phases of COVID-19 were provided by collaborators in the United States, Italy and Spain. The prospective study material was composed of cDNA or gDNA derived from T cells, B-cell-depleted T cells, or PBMCs. Deeply sampled blood TCRbeta repertoires from subjects exposed to, actively infected with, or recovered from COVID-19 were included in the dataset. A freely available public database, intended as a resource for researchers studying the immune response to SARS-CoV-2, is where the repertoires were released. Samples were obtained from the ongoing ImmuneRACE study (first 160 participants) and from some 1,200 subjects provided by 6 global collaborators. Nearly every sample came with metadata listing a de-identified subject ID, COVID-19 status, age in years and sex. Where HLA class I and class II types were available, the types were taken from metadata supplied by the sample provider, not from assay-based typing.

General study outcomes and caveats: Clinical and demographic metadata were provided uncurated, with the amount varying by source and participant.

Whole blood was collected in K2EDTA tubes by collaborating institutions according to the institutions' own protocols. For TCRbeta analysis, collaborators shipped samples in one of three forms: frozen whole blood, isolated PBMCs, or DNA extracted from either of those sample types. CDR1 MNHEY and CDR2 SVGAGI are derived from the germline V gene. Inclusive of the bounding cysteine and phenylalanine, the CDR3 is 16 residues long. CDR3 DNA is the only sequence kept; it has 48 bases, read in frame from the first base. V and J lose 4 bases and 4 bases, and a span of 19 bases separates them. The sequenced sample consisted of peripheral blood. The TCR originated in a man aged 50-59 years with active COVID-19. The chain is assembled from TRBV6-5 and TRBJ1-2; TRBD1 is a possible D gene, resting on 5 matching bases. The CDR3 loop reads CASSSSKFGATYGYTF. The DNA sequence follows: TGTGCCAGCAGTTCCTCCAAGTTTGGGGCCACCTATGGCTACACCTTC.